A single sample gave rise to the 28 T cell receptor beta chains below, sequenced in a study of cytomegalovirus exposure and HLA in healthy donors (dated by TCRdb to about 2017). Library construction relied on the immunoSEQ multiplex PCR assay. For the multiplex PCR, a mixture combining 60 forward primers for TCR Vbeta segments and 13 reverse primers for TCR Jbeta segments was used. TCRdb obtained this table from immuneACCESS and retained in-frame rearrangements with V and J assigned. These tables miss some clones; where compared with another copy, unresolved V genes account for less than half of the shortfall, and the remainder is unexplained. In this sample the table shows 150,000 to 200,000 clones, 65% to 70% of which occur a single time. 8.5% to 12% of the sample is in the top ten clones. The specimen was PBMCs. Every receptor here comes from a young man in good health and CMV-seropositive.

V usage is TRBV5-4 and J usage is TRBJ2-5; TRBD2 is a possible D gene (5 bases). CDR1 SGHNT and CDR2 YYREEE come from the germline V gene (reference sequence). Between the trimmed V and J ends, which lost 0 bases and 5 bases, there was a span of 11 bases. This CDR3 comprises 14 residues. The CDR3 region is CASSLEGRRETQYF. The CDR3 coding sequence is TGTGCCAGCAGCTTGGAAGGGCGGAGGGAGACCCAGTACTTC.

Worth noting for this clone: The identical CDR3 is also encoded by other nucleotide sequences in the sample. CDR3 in DNA: TGTGCCAGCAGCCCCGTCGGGACAGGGAACACTGAAGCTTTCTTT. It yields the protein CASSPVGTGNTEAFF. The rearrangement uses TRBV13 and TRBJ1-1; 8 positions agree with TRBD1. The V gene end was trimmed by 5 bases and the J gene end by 1 base; junction bases not matched to a gene: 6. The CDR3 runs 15 residues. Germline V gene data show CDR1 as PRHDT and CDR2 as FYEKMQ (reference sequence).

Here the CDR3 DNA reads TGCAGCGTTGAACTCAGGCCCAGCTCCTACGAGCAGTACTTC. Translation gives CSVELRPSSYEQYF. The chain carries TRBV29-1 and TRBJ2-7, with D uncertain. CDR3 length equals 14 residues. V was shortened by 2 bases and J by 0 bases, with 11 bases between the two germline ends. The germline gives CDR1 SQVTM, CDR2 ANQGSEA.

The CDR3 nucleotides read TGCGCCAGCAGCTTAAGGACAGGGGAGGAAGAAAAACTGTTTTTT. Its protein product is CASSLRTGEEEKLFF. V and J are TRBV5-1 and TRBJ1-4; 9 bases map to TRBD1. The CDR3 loop spans 15 amino acids. V lost 2 bases, J lost 8 bases, and 7 bases stayed unmatched. Per germline, CDR1 SGHRS and CDR2 YFSETQ.

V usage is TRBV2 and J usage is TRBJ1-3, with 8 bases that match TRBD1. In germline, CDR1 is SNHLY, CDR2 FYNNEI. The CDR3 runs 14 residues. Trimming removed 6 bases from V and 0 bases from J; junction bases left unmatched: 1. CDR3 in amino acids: CASRGTGSGNTIYF. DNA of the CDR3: TGTGCCAGCAGGGGGACAGGCTCTGGAAACACCATATATTTT. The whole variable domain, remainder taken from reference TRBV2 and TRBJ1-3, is EPEVTQTPSHQVTQMGQEVILRCVPISNHLYFYWYRQILGQKVEFLVSFYNNEISEKSEIFDDQFSVERPDGSNFTLKIRSTKLEDSAMYFCASRGTGSGNTIYFGEGSWLTVV.

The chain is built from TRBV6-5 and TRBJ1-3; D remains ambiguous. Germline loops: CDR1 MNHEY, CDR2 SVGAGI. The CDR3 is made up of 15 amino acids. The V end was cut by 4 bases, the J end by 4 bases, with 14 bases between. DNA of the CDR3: TGTGCCAGCAGTTCTGAGGGTTCGTGGGGAAACACCATATATTTT. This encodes CASSSEGSWGNTIYF.

CDR3 region: CASSIGGLAGGEQFF. Here the CDR3 DNA reads TGTGCCAGTAGTATCGGGGGACTAGCGGGAGGGGAGCAGTTCTTC. The genes are TRBV19 and TRBJ2-1, with 16 bases aligning to TRBD2. Germline-derived CDR1 and CDR2 are LNHDA and SQIVND (reference sequence). V was clipped by 3 bases and J by 10 bases; unmatched bases: 3. This CDR3 spans 15 amino acids.

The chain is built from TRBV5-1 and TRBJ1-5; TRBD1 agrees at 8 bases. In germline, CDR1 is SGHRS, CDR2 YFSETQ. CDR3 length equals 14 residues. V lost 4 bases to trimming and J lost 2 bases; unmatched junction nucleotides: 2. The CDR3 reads CASSEQGGNQPQHF. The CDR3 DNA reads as TGCGCCAGCAGCGAACAGGGGGGCAATCAGCCCCAGCATTTT.

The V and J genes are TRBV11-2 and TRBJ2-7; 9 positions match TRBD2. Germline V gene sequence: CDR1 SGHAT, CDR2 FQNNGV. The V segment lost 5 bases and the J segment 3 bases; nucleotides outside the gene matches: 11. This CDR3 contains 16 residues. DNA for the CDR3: TGTGCCAGCAGCACCCCGGCGACTAGCGGAAACTACGAGCAGTACTTC. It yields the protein CASSTPATSGNYEQYF.

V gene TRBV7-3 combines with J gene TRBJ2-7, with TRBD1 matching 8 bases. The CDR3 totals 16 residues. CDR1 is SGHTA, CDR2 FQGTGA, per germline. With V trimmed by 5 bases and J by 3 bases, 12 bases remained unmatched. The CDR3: CASSPNPRGQGYEQYF. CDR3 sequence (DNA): TGTGCCAGCAGCCCCAACCCGCGCGGACAGGGCTACGAGCAGTACTTC.

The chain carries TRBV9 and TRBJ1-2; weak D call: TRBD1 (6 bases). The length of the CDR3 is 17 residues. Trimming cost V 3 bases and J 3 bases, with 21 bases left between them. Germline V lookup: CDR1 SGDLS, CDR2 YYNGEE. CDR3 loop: CASSGERNREPHYGYTF. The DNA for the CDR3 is TGTGCCAGCAGCGGAGAAAGAAACAGGGAACCACACTATGGCTACACCTTC. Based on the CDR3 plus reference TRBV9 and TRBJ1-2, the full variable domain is DSGVTQTPKHLITATGQRVTLRCSPRSGDLSVYWYQQSLDQGLQFLIQYYNGEERAKGNILERFSAQQFPDLHSELNLSSLELGDSALYFCASSGERNREPHYGYTFGSGTRLTVV.

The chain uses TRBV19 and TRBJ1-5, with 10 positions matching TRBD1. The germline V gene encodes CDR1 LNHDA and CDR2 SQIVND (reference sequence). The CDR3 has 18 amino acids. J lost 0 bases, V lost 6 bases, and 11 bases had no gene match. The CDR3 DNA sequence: TGTGCCAGTAGCATGAGCTTGGGGACAGGGGCTAGCAATCAGCCCCAGCATTTT. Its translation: CASSMSLGTGASNQPQHF.

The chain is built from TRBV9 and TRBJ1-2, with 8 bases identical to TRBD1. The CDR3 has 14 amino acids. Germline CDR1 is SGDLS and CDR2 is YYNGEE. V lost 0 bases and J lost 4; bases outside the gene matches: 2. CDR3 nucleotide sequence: TGTGCCAGCAGCGTAGGGACAGGGACCTATGGCTACACCTTC. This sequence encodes CASSVGTGTYGYTF. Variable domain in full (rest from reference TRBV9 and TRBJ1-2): DSGVTQTPKHLITATGQRVTLRCSPRSGDLSVYWYQQSLDQGLQFLIQYYNGEERAKGNILERFSAQQFPDLHSELNLSSLELGDSALYFCASSVGTGTYGYTFGSGTRLTVV.

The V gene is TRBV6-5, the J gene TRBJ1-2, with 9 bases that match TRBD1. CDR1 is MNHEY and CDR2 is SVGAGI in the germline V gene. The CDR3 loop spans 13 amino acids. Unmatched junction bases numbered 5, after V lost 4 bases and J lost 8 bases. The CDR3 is CASSLQGAGGYTF. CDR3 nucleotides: TGTGCCAGCAGTTTACAGGGGGCGGGCGGCTACACCTTC.

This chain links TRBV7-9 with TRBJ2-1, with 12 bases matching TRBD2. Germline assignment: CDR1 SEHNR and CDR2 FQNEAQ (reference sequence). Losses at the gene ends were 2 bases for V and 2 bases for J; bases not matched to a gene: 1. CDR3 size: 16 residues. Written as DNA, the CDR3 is TGTGCCAGCAGCTTACTAGCGGGAGGGCCCTACAATGAGCAGTTCTTC. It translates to CASSLLAGGPYNEQFF. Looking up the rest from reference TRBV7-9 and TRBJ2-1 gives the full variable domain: DTGVSQNPRHKITKRGQNVTFRCDPISEHNRLYWYRQTLGQGPEFLTYFQNEAQLEKSRLLSDRFSAERPKGSFSTLEIQRTEQGDSAMYLCASSLLAGGPYNEQFFGPGTRLTVL.

The CDR3 loop is CASSRTVPYEQYF. DNA for the CDR3: TGTGCCAGCAGCCGGACAGTTCCCTACGAGCAGTACTTC. The chain uses TRBV6-6 and TRBJ2-7, with a weak D call TRBD1 (6 bases). Trimming stripped 6 bases from V and 2 bases from J, with 11 bases between. Germline CDR1 is MNHNY and CDR2 is SVGAGI (reference sequence). The CDR3 consists of 13 residues.

The CDR3 nucleotides are TGCAGCGTTCGGACGGGAGGGAATGGCTACACCTTC. It is translated as CSVRTGGNGYTF. The J gene is TRBJ1-2, the V gene TRBV29-1; D is unclear. Looked up from germline, CDR1 is SQVTM and CDR2 is ANQGSEA. This CDR3 spans 12 amino acids. Deletions cut 5 bases from V and 6 bases from J, with 13 bases between.

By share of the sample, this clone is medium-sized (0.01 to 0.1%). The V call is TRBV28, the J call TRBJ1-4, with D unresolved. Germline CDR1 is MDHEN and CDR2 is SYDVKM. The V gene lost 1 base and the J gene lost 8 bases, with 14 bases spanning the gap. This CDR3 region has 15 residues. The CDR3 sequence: CASSLSFRGREKLFF. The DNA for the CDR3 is TGTGCCAGCAGTTTATCTTTTCGGGGTAGGGAAAAACTGTTTTTT.

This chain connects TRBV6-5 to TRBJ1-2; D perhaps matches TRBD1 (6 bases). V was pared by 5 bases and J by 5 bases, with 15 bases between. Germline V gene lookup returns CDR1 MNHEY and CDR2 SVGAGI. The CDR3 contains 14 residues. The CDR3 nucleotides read TGTGCCAGCAGTCTTACTCAGACAGGATATGGCTACACCTTC. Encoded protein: CASSLTQTGYGYTF.

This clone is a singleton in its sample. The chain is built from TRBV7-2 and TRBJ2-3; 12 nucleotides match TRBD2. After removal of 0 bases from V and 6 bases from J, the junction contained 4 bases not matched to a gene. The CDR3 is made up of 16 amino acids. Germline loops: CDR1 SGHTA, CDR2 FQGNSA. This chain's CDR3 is CASSLALAGGGDTQYF. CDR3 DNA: TGTGCCAGCAGCTTAGCCCTAGCGGGAGGGGGTGATACGCAGTATTTT.

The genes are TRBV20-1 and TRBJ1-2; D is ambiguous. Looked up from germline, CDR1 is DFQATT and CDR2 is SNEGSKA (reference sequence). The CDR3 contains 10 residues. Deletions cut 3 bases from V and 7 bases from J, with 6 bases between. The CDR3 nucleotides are TGCAGTGCTAGCCCCGGTGGCTACACCTTC. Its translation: CSASPGGYTF.

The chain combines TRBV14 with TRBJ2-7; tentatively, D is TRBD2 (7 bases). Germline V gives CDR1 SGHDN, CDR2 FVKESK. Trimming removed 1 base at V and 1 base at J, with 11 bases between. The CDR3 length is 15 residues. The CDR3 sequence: CASSQGRGRSYEQYF. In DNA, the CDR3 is TGTGCCAGCAGCCAAGGGCGGGGGCGTTCCTACGAGCAGTACTTC.

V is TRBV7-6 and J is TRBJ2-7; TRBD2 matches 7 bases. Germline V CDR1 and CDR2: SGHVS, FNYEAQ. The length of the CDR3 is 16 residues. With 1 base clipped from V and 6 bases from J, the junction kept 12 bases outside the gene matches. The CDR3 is CASSLVGRQRGSEQYF. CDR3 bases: TGTGCCAGCAGCTTAGTGGGTCGGCAGCGGGGAAGCGAGCAGTACTTC. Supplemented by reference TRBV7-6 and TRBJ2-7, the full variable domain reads GAGVSQSPRYKVTKRGQDVALRCDPISGHVSLYWYRQALGQGPEFLTYFNYEAQQDKSGLPNDRFSAERPEGSISTLTIQRTEQRDSAMYRCASSLVGRQRGSEQYFGPGTRLTVT.

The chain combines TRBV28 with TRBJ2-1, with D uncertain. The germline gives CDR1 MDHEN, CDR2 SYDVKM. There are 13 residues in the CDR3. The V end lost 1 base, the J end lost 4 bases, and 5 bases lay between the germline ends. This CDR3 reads CASSLSSYNEQFF. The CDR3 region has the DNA TGTGCCAGCAGTTTATCCAGTTACAATGAGCAGTTCTTC.

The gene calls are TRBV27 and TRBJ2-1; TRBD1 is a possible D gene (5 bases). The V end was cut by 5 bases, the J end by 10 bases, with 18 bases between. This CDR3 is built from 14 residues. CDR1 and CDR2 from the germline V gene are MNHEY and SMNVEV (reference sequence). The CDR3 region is CASSPRSRSGEQFF. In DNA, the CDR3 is TGTGCCAGCAGTCCCAGGAGTCGGTCAGGGGAGCAGTTCTTC.

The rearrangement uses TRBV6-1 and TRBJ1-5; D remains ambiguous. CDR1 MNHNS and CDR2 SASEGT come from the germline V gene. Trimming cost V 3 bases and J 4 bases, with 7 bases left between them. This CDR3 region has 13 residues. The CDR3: CASSERENQPQHF. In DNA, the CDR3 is TGTGCCAGCAGTGAGCGGGAAAATCAGCCCCAGCATTTT.

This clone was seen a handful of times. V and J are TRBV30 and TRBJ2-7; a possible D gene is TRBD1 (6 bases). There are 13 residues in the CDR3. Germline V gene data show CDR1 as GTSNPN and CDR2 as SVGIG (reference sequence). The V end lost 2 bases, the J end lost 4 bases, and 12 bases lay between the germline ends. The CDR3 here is CAWSTSTGYEQYF. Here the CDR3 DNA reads TGTGCCTGGAGTACCTCGACAGGATACGAGCAGTACTTC. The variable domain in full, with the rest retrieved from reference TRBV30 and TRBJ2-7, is SQTIHQWPATLVQPVGSPLSLECTVEGTSNPNLYWYRQAAGRGLQLLFYSVGIGQISSEVPQNLSASRPQDRQFILSSKKLLLSDSGFYLCAWSTSTGYEQYFGPGTRLTVT.

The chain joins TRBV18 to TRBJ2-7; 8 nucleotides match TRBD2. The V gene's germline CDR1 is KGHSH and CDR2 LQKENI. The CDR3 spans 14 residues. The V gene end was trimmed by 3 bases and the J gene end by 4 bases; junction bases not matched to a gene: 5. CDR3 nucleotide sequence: TGTGCCAGCTCACCCCGGGAGGGGTGGTACGAGCAGTACTTC. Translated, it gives CASSPREGWYEQYF.